Described below is a single T cell receptor (beta chain) sequence and its context. The data were produced by immunoSEQ multiplex PCR, yet TCRdb's version contains in-frame clones alone and is incomplete. The data contain fewer than 300,000 clones, 75% to 90% of them singletons. This record belongs to a study of blood T cell repertoires in COVID-19. As for the study in general: Acute-phase and convalescent COVID-19 samples originated in the United States, Italy and Spain. The analysed material was cDNA or gDNA that came from T cells, B-cell-depleted T cells, or PBMCs.

Sequencing input: peripheral blood. The sequence derives from a woman aged 50 to 60 with COVID-19, enrolled during active disease.

CDR3 nucleotides: TGTGCCAGCAGGAAAGAGGGAGGCAAACACACTGAAGCTTTCTTT. This codes for CASRKEGGKHTEAFF. The rearrangement joins TRBV6-5 to TRBJ1-1, with unresolved D. The CDR3 length is 15 residues. CDR1 is MNHEY, CDR2 SVGAGI, per germline. Trimming removed 6 bases at V and 3 bases at J, with 17 bases between.